The clone carrying this TCR beta chain has just a few counts. This table comes from immunoSEQ multiplex PCR, and its TCRdb copy is limited to in-frame clones, with some not included. The sample shows fewer than 30,000 clones, less than 75% of them seen only once. This sample was included in a study of tissue T cells after allogeneic stem cell transplantation. This clonotype was sampled from a female donor over 55 with lung cancer. The material was tissue from the ileum, obtained at autopsy.

The CDR3 is CASSLLAGARETQYF. CDR3 coding DNA: TGTGCCAGCAGCTTACTAGCGGGAGCAAGGGAGACCCAGTACTTC. The gene calls are TRBV7-3 and TRBJ2-5; 10 bases are a match to TRBD2. Trimming removed 2 bases from V and 5 bases from J; junction bases left unmatched: 5. The germline V gene encodes CDR1 SGHTA and CDR2 FQGTGA. The CDR3 is made up of 15 amino acids.